This is a list of T cell receptor beta chains from one sample in a study of blood T cell repertoires in COVID-19. Generated by immunoSEQ multiplex PCR, the TCRdb table keeps only in-frame clones and is missing some. The sample includes roughly 40,000 clones, about 86% of them seen just once. Material: peripheral blood. These receptors were obtained from a man aged 70 or older with acute or convalescent COVID-19. The conserved cysteine and the conserved F or W are not part of the CDR3 here. The listing skips clone size in some rows; elsewhere it reads once, few, many or a size class.

abundance,v_gene,CDR3aa
NA,TRBV30,AGGGTGGNEQY
NA,TRBV15,ATSRDGAENEKLF
NA,TRBV5-1,ASSSSGGTDTQY
NA,TRBV7-3,ASSFGTGGEETQY
NA,TRBV19,ASSYSRTWGNQPQH
NA,TRBV27,ASRMEGGQPQH
NA,TRBV5-4,ASSYDSYGYT
NA,TRBV5-4,ASSSGTSGSHNEQF
NA,TRBV7-3,ASSPRTSGHTGELF
once,TRBV21-1,ASSKEGTSGRACEQY
NA,TRBV28,ASSPPQFSDEQF
NA,TRBV5-1,ASSFSVQETQY
NA,TRBV19,ASRPGQGHEQY
NA,TRBV5-4,ASSPAGGSYNEQF
NA,TRBV18,ASSLRGEEKLF
NA,TRBV9,ASGSGLVVETQY
NA,TRBV7-2,ASSLVTGQETQY
once,TRBV28,ASSGSSGHYNEQF
NA,TRBV6-5,ASSYSSTPNTGELF
NA,TRBV28,ASSNTGGRRNQPQH
NA,TRBV11-2,ASSHDRQTSGEQF
NA,TRBV7-2,ASSLGQGARSGNTIY
NA,TRBV28,ASSLSGRGPYGYT
NA,TRBV7-2,ASSSDREQGLVYGYT
NA,TRBV5-1,ASSLYSNQPQH
NA,TRBV6-5,ASTRTSASYEQY
NA,TRBV27,ASSSLGDGATNEKLF
NA,TRBV19,ASSTGDRTEAF
NA,TRBV5-1,ASSSEWDREAF
NA,TRBV10-3,AIRAGGTDTQY
NA,TRBV7-2,ASSLAASGARNIQY
NA,TRBV10-3,AISSRLAGVGDTQY
NA,TRBV25-1,ASRISGGGNTEAF
NA,TRBV28,ASRGQGLNQPQH
NA,TRBV4-2,ASSQATPGWDRVYEQY
NA,TRBV5-4,ASSLGGGGPYEQY
once,TRBV5-6,ASSLPSRNTIY
many,TRBV9,ASSEGDWYNEQF